This T cell receptor (beta chain) was sequenced during a study of beta chain features in type 1 diabetes. CD4+ naive, central memory, regulatory and stem cell-like memory cells were sorted via CD45RO/CCR7/CD25/CD127/CD95/CD27. Study-wide results and limits: Shortening of TCRB CDR3s, moderate but significant, appeared in all four CD4+ subsets of Type 1 diabetes patients. Across patients, naive, central memory and Treg TCRB repertoires exhibited apparently greater similarity than was observed across healthy donors.

This clone occurred a few times. What it binds is not known. Every isolated RNA sample was fully reverse transcribed, so sequencing captured expressed TCRB transcripts. TCRdb's copy holds only in-frame clones and misses some; the assay was immunoSEQ multiplex PCR. The sample carries roughly 240,000 clones, around 25% recorded once. This CDR3 has 14 residues. Germline V CDR1 and CDR2: SGHRS, YFSETQ. J was trimmed by 5 bases and V by 7 bases; bases with no gene match: 6. This sequence originates from a young woman with type 1 diabetes. Sequenced sample: naive CD4+ T cells from blood. The chain has TRBV5-1 and TRBJ2-1; 10 bases are a match to TRBD2. In DNA form, the CDR3 reads TGCGCCAGCTCACCGGGACTAGCGAACAATGAGCAGTTCTTC. It encodes CASSPGLANNEQFF.